Listed below are T cell receptor beta chains from one sample, sequenced in a study of T-cell memory formation after mild COVID-19. TCRdb re-called the 5' RACE reads with MiXCR, one entry per CDR3 protein. The repertoire holds 140,000 to 150,000 distinct CDR3 sequences, over 15% seen once, with 2% to 2.5% in the top ten. Sequencing was done on a sample of PBMCs or a T cell subset sorted from them (not recorded which). These receptors originate from an adult woman who had mild COVID-19 (a few samples of this study predate the infection). Cell type and time point are not known. Each CDR3 is given with its conserved first and last residue. The order of the fields is clone size, J gene, D gene, V gene, CDR3 protein, CDR3 DNA. A D gene is named only where the DNA matches it firmly. Size tells how often a clone was seen (once, few, many) or the class of an expanded clone, and some rows leave it out.

>many|TRBJ2-1|-|TRBV25-1
CASSWLTVTDEQFF
TGTGCCAGCAGTTGGTTGACCGTTACCGATGAGCAGTTCTTC
>-|TRBJ2-1|-|TRBV6-1
CASSSNGQAIYNEQFF
TGTGCCAGCAGTAGTAATGGGCAGGCGATCTACAATGAGCAGTTCTTC
>few|TRBJ2-7|-|TRBV5-1
CASSLGRQVNEQYF
TGCGCCAGCAGCTTGGGGCGTCAGGTAAACGAGCAGTACTTC
>-|TRBJ2-4|TRBD1|TRBV5-4
CASSEDRVNIQYF
TGTGCCAGCAGCGAGGACAGGGTGAACATTCAGTACTTC
>-|TRBJ2-1|-|TRBV4-2
CASSQEGGGYNEQFF
TGTGCCAGCAGCCAAGAGGGTGGGGGGTACAATGAGCAGTTCTTC
>few|TRBJ1-1|-|TRBV5-1
CASSLEPRTEAFF
TGCGCCAGCAGCTTGGAGCCTCGCACTGAAGCTTTCTTT
>many|TRBJ2-7|-|TRBV5-1
CASSLDGLPYEQYF
TGCGCCAGCAGCTTGGATGGGCTCCCCTACGAGCAGTACTTC
>-|TRBJ1-5|-|TRBV7-3
CASSFGGGQPQHF
TGTGCCAGCAGCTTTGGGGGGGGGCAGCCCCAGCATTTT
>once|TRBJ2-1|-|TRBV11-1
CASSLGLQYEQFF
TGTGCCAGTAGCCTGGGGCTTCAGTATGAGCAGTTCTTC
>-|TRBJ2-3|-|TRBV15
CATSRGTAWVDTQYF
TGTGCCACCAGCAGAGGAACCGCGTGGGTAGATACGCAGTATTTT
>few|TRBJ1-1|-|TRBV20-1
CSARVGHMNTEAFF
TGCAGTGCTAGAGTGGGACATATGAACACTGAAGCTTTCTTT
>-|TRBJ2-3|-|TRBV15
CATSRSPSTDTQYF
TGTGCCACCAGCAGGAGCCCTAGCACAGATACGCAGTATTTT
>-|TRBJ2-3|TRBD2|TRBV9
CASSVSERGVDTQYF
TGTGCCAGCAGCGTATCAGAGCGGGGGGTAGATACGCAGTATTTT
>-|TRBJ2-1|TRBD2|TRBV7-2
CASSRASGLYNEQFF
TGTGCCAGCAGCAGAGCTAGCGGGCTTTACAATGAGCAGTTCTTC